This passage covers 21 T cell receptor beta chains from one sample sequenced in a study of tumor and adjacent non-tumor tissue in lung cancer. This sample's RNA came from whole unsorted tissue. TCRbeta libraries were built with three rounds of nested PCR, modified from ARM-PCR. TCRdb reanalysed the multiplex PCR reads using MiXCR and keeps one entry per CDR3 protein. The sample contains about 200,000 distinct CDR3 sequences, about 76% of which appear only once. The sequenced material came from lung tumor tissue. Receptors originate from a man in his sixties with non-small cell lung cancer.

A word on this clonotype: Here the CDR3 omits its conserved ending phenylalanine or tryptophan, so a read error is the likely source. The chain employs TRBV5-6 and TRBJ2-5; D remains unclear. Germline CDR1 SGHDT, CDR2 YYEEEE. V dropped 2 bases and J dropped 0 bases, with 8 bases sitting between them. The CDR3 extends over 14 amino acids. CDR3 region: CASSFPLHQETQYY. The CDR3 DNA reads TGTGCCAGCAGCTTTCCGCTCCACCAAGAGACCCAGTACTAC.

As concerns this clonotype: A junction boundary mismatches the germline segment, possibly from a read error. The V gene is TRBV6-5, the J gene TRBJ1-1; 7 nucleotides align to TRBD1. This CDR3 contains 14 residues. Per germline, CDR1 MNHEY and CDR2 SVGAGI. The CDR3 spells CASSPRGRGTGAFF. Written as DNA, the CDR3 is TGTGCCAGCAGCCCCAGGGGGAGAGGCACTGGAGCTTTCTTT.

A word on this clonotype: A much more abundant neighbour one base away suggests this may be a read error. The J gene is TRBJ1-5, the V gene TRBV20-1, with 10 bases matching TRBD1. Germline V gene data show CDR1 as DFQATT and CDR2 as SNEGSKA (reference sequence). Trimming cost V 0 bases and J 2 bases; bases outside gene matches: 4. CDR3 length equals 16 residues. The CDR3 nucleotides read TGCAGTGCTAGAGATACGGGACAGGGGCGCAATCAGCCCCAGCATTTT. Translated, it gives CSARDTGQGRNQPQHF.

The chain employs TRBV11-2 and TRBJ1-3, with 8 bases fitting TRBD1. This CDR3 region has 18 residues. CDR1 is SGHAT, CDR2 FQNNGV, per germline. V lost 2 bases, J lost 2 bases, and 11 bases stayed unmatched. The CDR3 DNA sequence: TGTGCCAGCAGCTTACTACCACCGACAGGGGTGGCTGGAAACACCATATATTTT. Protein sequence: CASSLLPPTGVAGNTIYF.

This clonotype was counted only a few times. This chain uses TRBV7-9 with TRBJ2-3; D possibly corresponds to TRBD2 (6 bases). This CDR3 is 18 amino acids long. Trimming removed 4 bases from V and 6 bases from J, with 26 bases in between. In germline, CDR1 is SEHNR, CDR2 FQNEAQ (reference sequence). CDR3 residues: CASSSPLRGGGIDDTQYF. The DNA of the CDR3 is TGTGCCAGCAGCTCGCCCCTTAGGGGTGGGGGGATCGATGATACGCAGTATTTT.

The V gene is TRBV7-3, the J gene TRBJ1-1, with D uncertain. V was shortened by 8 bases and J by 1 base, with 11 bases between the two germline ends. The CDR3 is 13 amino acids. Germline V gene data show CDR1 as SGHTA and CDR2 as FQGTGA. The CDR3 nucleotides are TGTGCCAGCCGGGTTGGAGGGAACACTGAAGCTTTCTTT. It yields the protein CASRVGGNTEAFF.

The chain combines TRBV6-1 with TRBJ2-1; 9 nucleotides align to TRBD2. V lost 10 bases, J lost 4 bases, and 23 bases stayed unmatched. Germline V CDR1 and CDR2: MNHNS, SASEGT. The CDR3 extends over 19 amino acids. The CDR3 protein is CAIKKGRWTSVGVYNEQFF. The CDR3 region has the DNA TGTGCCATCAAGAAAGGCCGCTGGACTAGCGTGGGAGTATACAATGAGCAGTTCTTC.

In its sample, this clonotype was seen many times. The CDR3 loop is CSVRTGANTEAFF. CDR3 nucleotides: TGCAGCGTTCGGACAGGCGCGAACACTGAAGCTTTCTTT. The V call is TRBV29-1, the J call TRBJ1-1, with TRBD1 matching 7 bases. Germline trimming cut 5 bases from V and 1 base from J; bases unmatched to any gene: 4. CDR1 and CDR2 from the germline V gene are SQVTM and ANQGSEA. This CDR3 region has 13 residues.

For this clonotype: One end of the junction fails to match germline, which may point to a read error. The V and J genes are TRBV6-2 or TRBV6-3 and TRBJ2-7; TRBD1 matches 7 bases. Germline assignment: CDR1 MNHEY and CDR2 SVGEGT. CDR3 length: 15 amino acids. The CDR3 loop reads CASKIGTVGFYEQYF. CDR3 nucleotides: TGTGCAAGCAAGATCGGGACAGTGGGGTTCTACGAGCAGTACTTC.

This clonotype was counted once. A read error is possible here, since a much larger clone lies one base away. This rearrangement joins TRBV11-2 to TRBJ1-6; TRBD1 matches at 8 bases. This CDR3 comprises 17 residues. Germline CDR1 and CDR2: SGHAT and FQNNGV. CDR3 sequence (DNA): TGTGCCAGCAGCCAGAAAACGCGGACAGGGCTAGAATCACCCCTCTACTTT. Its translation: CASSQKTRTGLESPLYF.

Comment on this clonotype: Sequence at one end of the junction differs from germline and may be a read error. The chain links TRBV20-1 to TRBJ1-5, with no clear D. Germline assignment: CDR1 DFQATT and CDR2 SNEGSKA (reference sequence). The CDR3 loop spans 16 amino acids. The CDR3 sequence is CSASHRTTNSNQPQHF. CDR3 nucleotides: TGTAGTGCTAGTCACAGAACCACGAATAGCAATCAGCCCCAGCATTTT.

CDR3 in amino acids: CSARGPGKDEKLFF. The CDR3 nucleotides are TGCAGTGCTAGAGGTCCAGGGAAGGATGAAAAACTGTTTTTT. The chain joins TRBV20-1 to TRBJ1-4, with D tentatively TRBD1 (5 bases). Per germline, CDR1 DFQATT and CDR2 SNEGSKA (reference sequence). With 1 base removed from V and 6 bases from J, the gap between germline ends came to 12 bases. This CDR3 is 14 amino acids long.

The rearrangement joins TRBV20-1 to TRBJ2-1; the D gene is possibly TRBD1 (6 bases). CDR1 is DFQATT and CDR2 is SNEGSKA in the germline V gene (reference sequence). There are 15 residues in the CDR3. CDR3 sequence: CTARDLGQTYNEQFF. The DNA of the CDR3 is TGCACTGCCAGAGATCTCGGACAGACCTACAATGAGCAGTTCTTC.

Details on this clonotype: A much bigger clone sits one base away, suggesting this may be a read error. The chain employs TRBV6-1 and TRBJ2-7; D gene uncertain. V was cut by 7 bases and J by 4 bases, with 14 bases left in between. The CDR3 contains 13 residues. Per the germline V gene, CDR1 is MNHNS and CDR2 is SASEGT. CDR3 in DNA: TGTGCCAGCATGGGCACGGTGACGTACGAGCAGTACTTC. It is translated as CASMGTVTYEQYF.

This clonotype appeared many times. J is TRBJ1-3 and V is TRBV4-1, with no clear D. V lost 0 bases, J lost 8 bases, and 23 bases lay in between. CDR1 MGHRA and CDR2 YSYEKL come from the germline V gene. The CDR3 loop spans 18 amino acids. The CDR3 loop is CASSQDVGRARVSYTIYF. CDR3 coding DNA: TGCGCCAGCAGCCAAGATGTGGGAAGGGCGAGGGTTTCGTACACCATATATTTT.

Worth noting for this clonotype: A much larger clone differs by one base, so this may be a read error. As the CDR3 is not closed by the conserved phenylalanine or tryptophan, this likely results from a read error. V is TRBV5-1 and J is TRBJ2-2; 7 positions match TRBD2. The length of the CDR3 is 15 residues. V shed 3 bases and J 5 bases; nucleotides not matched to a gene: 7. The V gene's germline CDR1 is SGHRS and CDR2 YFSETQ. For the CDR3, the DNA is TGCGCCAGCAGCTCCCACTCAGCGGGAACCGGGGAGCTGTTTTTG. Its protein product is CASSSHSAGTGELFL.

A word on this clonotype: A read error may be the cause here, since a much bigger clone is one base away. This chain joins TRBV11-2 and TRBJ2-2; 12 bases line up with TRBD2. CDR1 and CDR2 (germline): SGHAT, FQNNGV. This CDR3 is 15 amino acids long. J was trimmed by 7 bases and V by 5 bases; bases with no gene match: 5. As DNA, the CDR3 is TGTGCCAGCAGCCCTAGCGGGGGGGCTATCGGGGAGCTGTTTTTT. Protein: CASSPSGGAIGELFF.

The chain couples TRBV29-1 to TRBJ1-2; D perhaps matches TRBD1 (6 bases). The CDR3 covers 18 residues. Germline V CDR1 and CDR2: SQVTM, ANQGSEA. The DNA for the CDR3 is TGCGGCGCACTCGTAACCCGGGACATCGTATTCAATAACTATGGCTACACCTTC. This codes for CGALVTRDIVFNNYGYTF.

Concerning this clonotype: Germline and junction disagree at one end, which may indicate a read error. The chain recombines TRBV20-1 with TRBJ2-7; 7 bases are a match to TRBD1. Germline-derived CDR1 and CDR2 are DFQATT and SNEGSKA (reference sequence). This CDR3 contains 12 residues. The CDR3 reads CSARGNRGERYF. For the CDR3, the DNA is TGCAGTGCTAGAGGGAACAGGGGCGAGCGGTACTTC.

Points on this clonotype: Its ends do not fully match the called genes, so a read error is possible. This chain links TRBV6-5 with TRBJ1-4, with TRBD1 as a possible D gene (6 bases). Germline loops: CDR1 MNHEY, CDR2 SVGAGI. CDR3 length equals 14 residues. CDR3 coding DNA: TGTGACAGCATGGACAGTGACGATAATGAAAAACTGTTTTTT. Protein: CDSMDSDDNEKLFF.

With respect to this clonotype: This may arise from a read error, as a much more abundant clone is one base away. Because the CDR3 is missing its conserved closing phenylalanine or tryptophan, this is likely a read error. The CDR3 is CASSFVAGYLSYEQYL. The CDR3, as DNA: TGTGCCAGCAGTTTCGTAGCGGGGTACCTCTCCTACGAGCAGTACTTA. The gene calls are TRBV6-6 and TRBJ2-7; 8 bases agree with TRBD2. The trim removed 4 bases at V and 0 bases at J, leaving 8 bases unmatched. CDR1 is MNHNY and CDR2 is SVGAGI in the germline V gene (reference sequence). There are 16 residues in the CDR3.